This TCR beta chain was sequenced during a study of radiotherapy plus CTLA-4 blockade in lung cancer. Measured with immunoSEQ multiplex PCR; TCRdb has only the in-frame clones, and not every one. Among about 51,000 clones, 79% were seen once, and the ten largest hold about 8%. Germline V CDR1 and CDR2: MGHDK, SYGVNS. The CDR3 contains 13 residues. The germline V and J ends were trimmed by 8 bases and 6 bases, with 16 bases remaining between them. This chain links TRBV25-1 with TRBJ1-1; a possible D gene is TRBD1 (5 bases). The source of this sequence is a human donor with non-small cell lung cancer who had a complete response to radiotherapy plus ipilimumab. Sequencing was performed on peripheral blood, taken from a patient treated with radiotherapy plus ipilimumab. CDR3 sequence: CASAGYGTSEAFF. The CDR3 DNA follows: TGTGCCAGCGCCGGGTACGGGACTTCTGAAGCTTTCTTT.